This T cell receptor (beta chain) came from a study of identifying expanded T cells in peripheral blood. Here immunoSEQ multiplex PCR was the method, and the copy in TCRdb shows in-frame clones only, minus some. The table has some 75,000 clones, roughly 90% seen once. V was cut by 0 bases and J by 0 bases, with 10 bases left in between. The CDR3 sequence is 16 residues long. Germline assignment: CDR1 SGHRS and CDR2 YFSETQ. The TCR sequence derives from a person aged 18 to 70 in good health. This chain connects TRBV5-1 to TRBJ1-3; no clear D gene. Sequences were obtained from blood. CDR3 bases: TGCGCCAGCAGCTTGGACGTCCGGGCCTCTGGAAACACCATATATTTT. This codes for CASSLDVRASGNTIYF.